The sequence of this T cell receptor (beta chain) was determined in a study of blood T cell repertoires in COVID-19. Study-level background: The origin of the acute and convalescent COVID-19 samples was the United States, Italy and Spain. Sources were T cells, B-cell-depleted T cells, or PBMCs; the material itself was cDNA or gDNA.

Methods used by the authors: Estimates of nucleated cell counts were drawn from the amplification of reference gene primers. Assay used: immunoSEQ multiplex PCR; TCRdb lists only in-frame clones, some missing. V and J calls and clone size are copied from that table; D and trimming were computed from the DNA. The data show 250,000 to 350,000 clones, approximately 84% seen once. Seattle enrolled patients during active infection and tracked them longitudinally. With 7 bases clipped from V and 4 bases from J, the junction kept 9 bases outside the gene matches. This CDR3 has 15 amino acids. Looked up from germline, CDR1 is LNHNV and CDR2 is YYDKDF (reference sequence). This clone was seen a few times.

The sequencing sample was made of peripheral blood. The sequence came from a human donor with COVID-19, enrolled during active disease. The donor label of this sample is uncertain. The chain carries TRBV15 and TRBJ2-1, with TRBD2 identical over 8 bases. The CDR3 bases are TGTGCCACCACCTCGGTACTAGCGGTTTACAATGAGCAGTTCTTC. This sequence encodes CATTSVLAVYNEQFF.